These T cell receptor beta chains were read from a single sample in a study of identical twins. Each CDR3 protein is one row after TCRdb ran MiXCR on the 5' RACE reads. The sample records fewer than 500,000 distinct CDR3 sequences, roughly an eighth being singletons. This sample was shared with a second study, whose subject was yellow fever vaccine responses in identical twins.

The source material was CD4+ T cells sorted from blood. Receptor source: a woman younger than 30 in good health. The CDR3 runs from the conserved cysteine through the conserved F or W. A D gene is named only where the DNA matches it firmly. For some rows the clone size is stated as once, few or many, or as a class when expanded; others skip it.

j_gene | d_gene | abundance | v_gene | CDR3nt | CDR3aa
TRBJ2-1 | . | few | TRBV11-2 | TGTGCCAGCAGCTTAGGTAGTTCTAGCTCGGAGGCCAAGCCCTCCTACAATGAGCAGTTCTTC | CASSLGSSSSEAKPSYNEQFF
TRBJ2-1 | TRBD2 | few | TRBV6-2/TRBV6-3 | TGTGCCAGCAGTTACTCGATAGCGGGAGGACACAATGAGCAGTTCTTC | CASSYSIAGGHNEQFF
TRBJ1-1 | . | . | TRBV12-3/TRBV12-4 | TGTGCCAGCATCCTGGAACCCCCGGGGAACACTGAAGCTTTCTTT | CASILEPPGNTEAFF
TRBJ2-1 | TRBD1 | many | TRBV4-3 | TGCGCCAGCAGCGCGGACGGGACAGGAGGAGCCCAAAGCTCCTACAATGAGCAGTTCTTC | CASSADGTGGAQSSYNEQFF
TRBJ1-3 | . | few | TRBV10-3 | TGTGCCATCAGTGAGCAGGCCTCCTCTGGAAACACCATATATTTT | CAISEQASSGNTIYF
TRBJ2-5 | TRBD2 | . | TRBV7-2 | TGTGCCAGCAGCTCCACTAGCGGGAGGTACCAAGAGACCCAGTACTTC | CASSSTSGRYQETQYF
TRBJ2-5 | TRBD2 | . | TRBV30 | TGTGCCTGGAGTTTCGGGGGGGAAGAGACCCAGTACTTC | CAWSFGGEETQYF
TRBJ2-2 | . | . | TRBV3-1 | TGTGCCAGCAGCCCCCTAGGCACCGGGGAGCTGTTTTTT | CASSPLGTGELFF
TRBJ2-1 | . | . | TRBV6-2/TRBV6-3 | TGTGCCAGCTGCCGGGCCTATTACAATGAGCAGTTCTTC | CASCRAYYNEQFF
TRBJ2-1 | TRBD1 | few | TRBV6-5 | TGTGCCAGCAGTTCCCAGGGGGTCTTGTCGAGAGACAATGAGCAGTTCTTC | CASSSQGVLSRDNEQFF
TRBJ2-7 | . | few | TRBV28 | TGTGCCAGCAGGATCTCCGGGACCTCCGCAGGCGAGCAGTACTTC | CASRISGTSAGEQYF
TRBJ2-7 | TRBD2 | few | TRBV15 | TGTGCCACCAGCAGCCTGAAATCGGGGGGGCTCTACGAGCAGTACTTC | CATSSLKSGGLYEQYF
TRBJ2-1 | TRBD2 | . | TRBV10-3 | TGTGCCATCAGTCCGACTAGCGGGGGGAACAATGAGCAGTTCTTC | CAISPTSGGNNEQFF
TRBJ1-6 | . | few | TRBV5-6 | TGTGCCAGCAGCTTGGGACGGCCTGGGGGCAATTCACCCCTCCACTTT | CASSLGRPGGNSPLHF
TRBJ2-5 | TRBD2 | . | TRBV5-1 | TGCGCCAGCGGAGGACTAGCGGGAGAGACCCAGTACTTC | CASGGLAGETQYF
TRBJ2-7 | . | . | TRBV5-5 | TGTGCCAGCAGCTTATTAATTTCCTCTTACGAGCAGTACTTC | CASSLLISSYEQYF
TRBJ1-1 | . | many | TRBV12-3/TRBV12-4 | TGTGCCAGCAGCCGACGGGTGAACACTGAAGCTTTCTTT | CASSRRVNTEAFF
TRBJ2-1 | . | few | TRBV15 | TGTGCCACCAGCAGGGGGGGGACAGGCCACAATGAGCAGTTCTTC | CATSRGGTGHNEQFF
TRBJ2-3 | TRBD1 | many | TRBV6-1 | TGTGCCAGCAGTCGACAGGGCCCTAGCACAGATACGCAGTATTTT | CASSRQGPSTDTQYF
TRBJ2-1 | . | . | TRBV7-2 | TGTGCCAGCAGCTTAGTTATAGGGTCCTACAATGAGCAGTTCTTC | CASSLVIGSYNEQFF